This T cell receptor (beta chain) is from a study of blood T cell repertoires in COVID-19. Here immunoSEQ multiplex PCR was the method, and the copy in TCRdb shows in-frame clones only, minus some. The data contain 90,000 to 110,000 clones, around four fifths of them singletons. Trimming took 11 bases from V and 0 from J, leaving 11 bases between them. This CDR3 region has 13 residues. The germline gives CDR1 MDHEN, CDR2 SYDVKM. This clonotype was sampled from a woman aged 55-75 years with acute or convalescent COVID-19. The V and J genes are TRBV28 and TRBJ2-1; D uncertain. Sequencing was performed on peripheral blood. The CDR3 DNA reads TGTGCCTGTGCGGCAAGCTCCTACAATGAGCAGTTCTTC. Protein sequence: CACAASSYNEQFF.